This T cell receptor beta chain was sequenced during a study of OX40 agonist ivuxolimab in advanced cancers. Study background: From roughly 20 to 85 years was the age range, with a mean of about 56 years, and approximately 84% were male.

Deletions cut 2 bases from V and 1 base from J, with 9 bases between. The CDR3 spans 15 residues. Germline CDR1 and CDR2: SGDLS and YYNGEE. Clones were read by immunoSEQ multiplex PCR, and TCRdb kept only the in-frame ones, dropping some. The sample comprises approximately 16,000 clones, about 75% of which are singletons, and 12% rests with the top ten. The gene calls are TRBV9 and TRBJ2-2, with D maybe TRBD1 (5 bases). The sample in question was CD4+ or CD8+ T cells sorted from blood, obtained in a trial of the OX40 agonist ivuxolimab. This sequence originates from an adult with an advanced solid tumor such as melanoma, head and neck, liver or kidney cancer. As DNA, the CDR3 is TGTGCCAGCAGCGTCCCGCAGGGGAACACCGGGGAGCTGTTTTTT. This codes for CASSVPQGNTGELFF.